What follows are 18 T cell receptor beta chains derived from one specimen sequenced in a study of shared clonotypes between healthy human individuals. Assay used: immunoSEQ multiplex PCR; TCRdb lists only in-frame clones, some missing. The sample lists approximately 640,000 clones, 55% to 75% occurring once. Sequencing was carried out using memory CD4+ T cells sorted from blood. Noted subset: CD45RA-negative fraction. These receptors all come from a woman in her twenties or thirties in good health.

This clone has more than one count but fewer than ten. The chain couples TRBV7-9 to TRBJ2-5; tentatively, D is TRBD1 (5 bases). The V gene's germline CDR1 is SEHNR and CDR2 FQNEAQ (reference sequence). The CDR3 has 14 residues. The V end lost 3 bases, the J end lost 5 bases, and 13 bases lay between the germline ends. The CDR3 bases are TGTGCCAGCAGCTTGGAAAGGGGTCGGGAGACCCAGTACTTC. It codes for CASSLERGRETQYF.

The CDR3 is CATSRLGTAEFF. In DNA, the CDR3 is TGTGCCACCAGCAGACTGGGGACAGCCGAGTTCTTC. V usage is TRBV15 and J usage is TRBJ2-1; TRBD1 agrees at 7 bases. V trimming: 2 bases; J trimming: 14 bases; junction bases outside the gene matches: 6. The germline V gene has CDR1 LNHNV and CDR2 YYDKDF (reference sequence). The CDR3 sequence is 12 residues long.

This clone was found once. This rearrangement joins TRBV28 to TRBJ1-1; D call uncertain. Per the germline V gene, CDR1 is MDHEN and CDR2 is SYDVKM. CDR3 length: 12 amino acids. V was shortened by 1 base and J by 5 bases, with 5 bases between the two germline ends. The CDR3 protein is CASSLFGTEAFF. CDR3 nucleotide sequence: TGTGCCAGCAGTTTATTCGGGACTGAAGCTTTCTTT.

The chain joins TRBV29-1 to TRBJ2-5, with D perhaps given as TRBD1 or TRBD2 (6 bases each). The end of the DNA fits TRBJ2-7 better, so the J call may be wrong. Germline CDR1 and CDR2: SQVTM and ANQGSEA. CDR3 length: 13 amino acids. The chain's CDR3 is CSAKTLGGSEQYF. The CDR3 region has the DNA TGCAGCGCCAAGACCCTGGGGGGCTCCGAGCAGTACTTC.

The rearrangement links TRBV5-1 to TRBJ1-2; D gene unclear. The CDR3 is made up of 17 amino acids. Trimming removed 6 bases at V and 4 bases at J, with 25 bases between. Germline CDR1 and CDR2: SGHRS and YFSETQ. The CDR3 nucleotides are TGCGCCAGCAAAAGGTCTTCGTCGGGCTCGAATCCCTATGGCTACACCTTC. Protein: CASKRSSSGSNPYGYTF. The entire variable domain, with the rest obtained from reference TRBV5-1 and TRBJ1-2, is as follows: KAGVTQTPRYLIKTRGQQVTLSCSPISGHRSVSWYQQTPGQGLQFLFEYFSETQRNKGNFPGRFSGRQFSNSRSEMNVSTLELGDSALYLCASKRSSSGSNPYGYTFGSGTRLTVV.

This chain joins TRBV7-8 and TRBJ2-7, with 7 bases matching TRBD2. CDR1 and CDR2 (germline): SGHVS, FQNEAQ. CDR3 length: 13 residues. The V and J ends lost 4 bases and 10 bases, in that order; junction bases with no gene match: 10. CDR3 protein: CASSSTPSGDQYF. CDR3 DNA sequence: TGTGCCAGCAGCTCCACCCCTAGCGGAGATCAGTACTTC.

This clone was recorded once. This chain links TRBV11-2 with TRBJ2-4; the match to TRBD2 covers 9 bases. Losses at the gene ends were 3 bases for V and 0 bases for J; bases not matched to a gene: 3. Germline CDR1 reads SGHAT; CDR2 reads FQNNGV. The CDR3 has 16 residues. CDR3 DNA: TGTGCCAGCAGCTTGGGGCGGGAGGGAGCCAAAAACATTCAGTACTTC. Amino acid sequence: CASSLGREGAKNIQYF.

The J gene is TRBJ2-2, the V gene TRBV7-6; maybe TRBD1 (7 bases). Germline V gene sequence: CDR1 SGHVS, CDR2 FNYEAQ. V lost 1 base and J 6 bases, leaving 12 bases between the germline ends. The CDR3 runs 15 residues. The CDR3 sequence is CASSLEGRGAGELFF. CDR3 DNA: TGTGCCAGCAGCTTAGAAGGCAGGGGGGCCGGGGAGCTGTTTTTT. Drawing the rest from reference TRBV7-6 and TRBJ2-2, the complete variable domain is GAGVSQSPRYKVTKRGQDVALRCDPISGHVSLYWYRQALGQGPEFLTYFNYEAQQDKSGLPNDRFSAERPEGSISTLTIQRTEQRDSAMYRCASSLEGRGAGELFFGEGSRLTVL.

CDR3 DNA: TGTGCCAGCAGTTTTACTAGCGGGAGTAACGAGCAGTACTTC. Amino acid sequence: CASSFTSGSNEQYF. J is TRBJ2-5 and V is TRBV27, with 11 bases fitting TRBD2. The J call may be in error: the DNA end matches TRBJ2-7 better. The V gene's germline CDR1 is MNHEY and CDR2 SMNVEV (reference sequence). This CDR3 contains 14 residues.

V is TRBV28 and J is TRBJ2-4; D call uncertain. CDR1 is MDHEN and CDR2 is SYDVKM in the germline V gene. Trimming took 1 base from V and 1 from J, leaving 11 bases between them. CDR3 size: 16 residues. CDR3 protein: CASSLFEGLAKNIQYF. The DNA of the CDR3 is TGTGCCAGCAGTTTATTCGAAGGGTTGGCCAAAAACATTCAGTACTTC.

Written as DNA, the CDR3 is TGTGCCAGCAGTTTGCCCTTCGGGGGGTCCTACGAGCAGTACTTC. This codes for CASSLPFGGSYEQYF. The V gene is TRBV28, the J gene TRBJ2-7; 7 bases match TRBD2. The CDR3 consists of 15 residues. Per the germline V gene, CDR1 is MDHEN and CDR2 is SYDVKM. Trimming at V came to 3 bases and at J to 1 base, leaving 6 bases not matched to a gene.

This clone was observed many times. The chain combines TRBV6-1 with TRBJ2-7; D may match TRBD1 or TRBD2 (5 bases each). The germline V and J ends were trimmed by 7 bases and 9 bases, with 10 bases remaining between them. The V gene's germline CDR1 is MNHNS and CDR2 SASEGT. The CDR3 runs to 10 residues. The CDR3, as DNA: TGTGCCAGCACTGCTGGGGGGCAGTACTTC. Amino acids: CASTAGGQYF.

A word on this clone: This may be a read error, as it is one base from a much larger clone. This CDR3 is also generated by other DNA sequences in the sample. The V call is TRBV11-1, the J call TRBJ2-7, with TRBD2 matching over 7 bases. V trimming: 5 bases; J trimming: 0 bases; junction bases outside the gene matches: 4. CDR1 is SGHAT and CDR2 is FQDESV in the germline V gene (reference sequence). This CDR3 contains 14 residues. The CDR3 coding sequence is TGTGCCAGCAGCAGACAGCGGGACTCCTACGAGCAGTACTTC. Protein: CASSRQRDSYEQYF. The full variable domain, completed using reference TRBV11-1 and TRBJ2-7, is EAEVAQSPRYKITEKSQAVAFWCDPISGHATLYWYRQILGQGPELLVQFQDESVVDDSQLPKDRFSAERLKGVDSTLKIQPAELGDSAMYLCASSRQRDSYEQYFGPGTRLTVT.

The V call is TRBV6-5, the J call TRBJ2-7; unclear D gene. The CDR3 length is 13 residues. CDR1 is MNHEY, CDR2 SVGAGI, per germline. The ends were cut back, 5 bases at V and 1 base at J, with 9 bases in the middle. The CDR3 DNA reads TGTGCCAGCAGTCCAGTTATTTCCTACGAGCAGTACTTC. It specifies CASSPVISYEQYF.

The gene calls are TRBV6-6 and TRBJ1-2; no clear D. The V gene lost 4 bases and the J gene lost 4 bases, with 13 bases spanning the gap. The CDR3 has 14 residues. Germline CDR1 is MNHNY and CDR2 is SVGAGI (reference sequence). As DNA, the CDR3 is TGTGCCAGCAGTTCCTCAAGGGCGTCCTATGGCTACACCTTC. Its protein is CASSSSRASYGYTF.

This clone was counted between two and nine times. V usage is TRBV6-1 and J usage is TRBJ2-1; 8 bases align to TRBD1. The CDR3 spans 12 residues. CDR1 and CDR2 from the germline V gene are MNHNS and SASEGT. V trimming: 5 bases; J trimming: 9 bases; junction bases outside the gene matches: 3. The CDR3 bases are TGTGCCAGCAGTTTACAGGGGGGTGAGCAGTTCTTC. Protein: CASSLQGGEQFF.

This clone was counted between two and nine times. The chain combines TRBV7-9 with TRBJ2-2; no reliable D call. The CDR3 is 14 residues long. V was trimmed by 3 bases and J by 0 bases, leaving 5 bases between them. Germline-derived CDR1 and CDR2 are SEHNR and FQNEAQ (reference sequence). The CDR3 loop reads CASSFHSNTGELFF. Here the CDR3 DNA reads TGTGCCAGCAGCTTTCACTCGAACACCGGGGAGCTGTTTTTT. Complete variable domain (other parts from reference TRBV7-9 and TRBJ2-2): DTGVSQNPRHKITKRGQNVTFRCDPISEHNRLYWYRQTLGQGPEFLTYFQNEAQLEKSRLLSDRFSAERPKGSFSTLEIQRTEQGDSAMYLCASSFHSNTGELFFGEGSRLTVL.

In this sample, this clone turned up a few times. J is TRBJ2-4 and V is TRBV19, with D possibly TRBD2 on 6 matching bases. The CDR3 totals 14 residues. V was pared by 2 bases and J by 5 bases, with 10 bases between. CDR1 and CDR2 from the germline V gene are LNHDA and SQIVND (reference sequence). The CDR3 region is CASSILPGENIQYF. The CDR3 DNA reads TGTGCCAGTAGTATACTTCCGGGGGAAAACATTCAGTACTTC. Filled out from reference TRBV19 and TRBJ2-4, the complete variable domain reads DGGITQSPKYLFRKEGQNVTLSCEQNLNHDAMYWYRQDPGQGLRLIYYSQIVNDFQKGDIAEGYSVSREKKESFPLTVTSAQKNPTAFYLCASSILPGENIQYFGAGTRLSVL.